This T cell receptor beta chain was obtained from a study of blood T cells in healthy people across ages. The CDR3 totals 15 residues. V lost 0 bases and J 3 bases, leaving 11 bases between the germline ends. Looked up from germline, CDR1 is SGHNT and CDR2 is YYREEE (reference sequence). A second PCR, run for about 7 to 11 cycles, used a sample-barcoded 5' primer plus a J-beta primer mix. Via MiXCR, TCRdb re-called the 5' RACE reads, giving one row per CDR3 protein. The data show about 1.4 million distinct CDR3 sequences, with around 55% seen just once and over 6.5% held by the top ten. Each sample yielded at least 5.5 micrograms of PBMC total RNA.

The receptor was isolated from a man younger than 35 in good health. This chain links TRBV5-4 with TRBJ2-3; tentatively, D is TRBD1 (6 bases). The specimen was blood. CDR3 coding DNA: TGTGCCAGCAGCTTGGGGGGGCATTCAACAGATACGCAGTATTTT. Translation gives CASSLGGHSTDTQYF.